The 5 T cell receptor beta chains given below trace back to one sample, sequenced in a study of blood T cell repertoires in COVID-19. Libraries were prepared by immunoSEQ multiplex PCR; TCRdb keeps only in-frame clonotypes and omits some of them. The sample includes about 260,000 clones, nearly 90% seen only once; the top ten take around 0.7%. Sample: peripheral blood. Source of these receptors: a human donor in a cohort sampled during active COVID-19.

This clone turned up a few times. The V call is TRBV19, the J call TRBJ2-6; D is perhaps TRBD1 (5 bases). Germline V gene data show CDR1 as LNHDA and CDR2 as SQIVND (reference sequence). This CDR3 is 16 amino acids long. V was cut by 10 bases and J by 0 bases, with 16 bases left in between. CDR3 in DNA: TGTGCCACCATGGGGCAGTTGCACTCTGGGGCCAACGTCCTGACTTTC. Translated, it gives CATMGQLHSGANVLTF.

The rearrangement links TRBV6-2 or TRBV6-3 to TRBJ2-7; 7 bases line up with TRBD2. After removal of 2 bases from V and 2 bases from J, the junction contained 6 bases not matched to a gene. Germline V gene data show CDR1 as MNHEY and CDR2 as SVGEGT. This CDR3 region has 15 residues. Here the CDR3 DNA reads TGTGCCAGCAGTTACGAGGCGGGAGAAACCTACGAGCAGTACTTC. Encoded protein: CASSYEAGETYEQYF.

Notes on this clone: Sequence at one end of the junction differs from germline and may be a read error. Written as DNA, the CDR3 is TGTGCTAGCAGCTTAGCGCTCGGGGGGGTTAGGTACTTC. This codes for CASSLALGGVRYF. The chain links TRBV7-7 to TRBJ2-7, with TRBD2 identical over 8 bases. The CDR3 loop spans 13 amino acids. The germline gives CDR1 SSHAT, CDR2 FNYEAQ (reference sequence).

This clone was counted a few times. The gene calls are TRBV5-1 and TRBJ2-1, with TRBD1 matching 8 bases. Germline trimming cut 0 bases from V and 4 bases from J; bases unmatched to any gene: 3. This CDR3 spans 15 amino acids. The germline gives CDR1 SGHRS, CDR2 YFSETQ. CDR3 coding DNA: TGCGCCAGCAGCTTGGAGGACAGGGCTTACAATGAGCAGTTCTTC. This codes for CASSLEDRAYNEQFF.

The chain uses TRBV3-1 (or the pseudogene TRBV3-2) and TRBJ2-2, with TRBD2 matching 13 bases. The CDR3 spans 17 residues. J gave up 4 bases and V 3 bases, and 5 bases lay outside the gene matches. Germline lookup yields CDR1 LGHDT and CDR2 YNNKEL (reference sequence). CDR3 residues: CASSQTSGRHLTGELFF. The CDR3 DNA reads TGTGCCAGCAGCCAGACTAGCGGGAGGCATCTCACCGGGGAGCTGTTTTTT.